A single sample gave rise to the 14 T cell receptor beta chains below, sequenced in a study of T cell responses to AZD1222 COVID-19 vaccine. Produced via immunoSEQ multiplex PCR; TCRdb's table is partial and in-frame only. The sample has 80,000 to 90,000 clones, roughly 89% seen once. Sequences were derived from peripheral blood, sampled 28 days after the second AZD1222 dose. Receptors were obtained from an adult who received the AZD1222 COVID-19 vaccine.

This chain connects TRBV6-1 to TRBJ2-5, with D possibly being TRBD2 (6 bases). The V gene lost 0 bases and the J gene lost 2 bases, with 13 bases spanning the gap. CDR1 MNHNS and CDR2 SASEGT come from the germline V gene. The CDR3 is made up of 16 amino acids. Here the CDR3 reads CASSEAGGYSQETQYF. Here the CDR3 DNA reads TGTGCCAGCAGTGAAGCGGGGGGTTATTCGCAAGAGACCCAGTACTTC.

The V gene is TRBV10-1, the J gene TRBJ1-1, with D perhaps matching TRBD1 (5 bases). With 5 bases removed from V and 10 bases from J, the gap between germline ends came to 14 bases. The germline V gene encodes CDR1 WNHNN and CDR2 SYGVQD (reference sequence). There are 12 residues in the CDR3. The CDR3 region is CASSPQGVGAFF. The DNA of the CDR3 is TGCGCCAGCAGTCCCCAGGGAGTGGGAGCTTTCTTT.

This clone came up a few times. The chain is built from TRBV5-4 and TRBJ2-7, with D perhaps matching TRBD1 or TRBD2 (6 bases each). This CDR3 region has 14 residues. V lost 4 bases, J lost 4 bases, and 15 bases lay in between. Germline V gives CDR1 SGHNT, CDR2 YYREEE (reference sequence). The CDR3, as DNA: TGTGCCAGCAGCCTTCGAGGGGGGAAGTACGAGCAGTACTTC. Translation: CASSLRGGKYEQYF.

The chain employs TRBV19 and TRBJ1-2; TRBD1 aligns across 11 bases. Germline values: CDR1 LNHDA, CDR2 SQIVND (reference sequence). V trimming: 3 bases; J trimming: 2 bases; junction bases outside the gene matches: 2. The CDR3 covers 15 residues. The CDR3 DNA follows: TGTGCCAGTAGTATGGACAGGGGGCGCAACTATGGCTACACCTTC. It codes for CASSMDRGRNYGYTF.

This clone was detected many times. The rearrangement uses TRBV18 and TRBJ1-6; D is uncertain. Germline lookup yields CDR1 KGHSH and CDR2 LQKENI. V dropped 3 bases and J dropped 0 bases, with 12 bases sitting between them. CDR3 length: 17 amino acids. The CDR3 loop reads CASSPGLRSSYNSPLHF. The CDR3 nucleotides are TGTGCCAGCTCACCGGGTTTGCGTTCCTCCTATAATTCACCCCTCCACTTT.

This clone was observed a handful of times. The V and J genes are TRBV12-5 and TRBJ2-1, with D perhaps matching TRBD1 (6 bases). The CDR3 totals 14 residues. V shed 5 bases and J shed 5 bases, with 13 bases lying between them. Germline loops: CDR1 LGHNT, CDR2 FRNRAP. The CDR3 loop reads CASGPLGANNEQFF. The CDR3, as DNA: TGTGCTAGTGGTCCGCTGGGGGCGAACAATGAGCAGTTCTTC. The full variable domain, its missing parts supplied by reference TRBV12-5 and TRBJ2-1, is DARVTQTPRHKVTEMGQEVTMRCQPILGHNTVFWYRQTMMQGLELLAYFRNRAPLDDSGMPKDRFSAEMPDATLATLKIQPSEPRDSAVYFCASGPLGANNEQFFGPGTRLTVL.

The table lists this clone with a few counts. This chain links TRBV19 with TRBJ1-1; D is ambiguous. Trimming removed 2 bases at V and 1 base at J, with 5 bases between. Per germline, CDR1 LNHDA and CDR2 SQIVND (reference sequence). The CDR3 is made up of 13 amino acids. CDR3 loop: CASSITENTEAFF. In nucleotides, the CDR3 is TGTGCCAGTAGTATAACCGAGAACACTGAAGCTTTCTTT.

The rearrangement uses TRBV19 and TRBJ1-5; the match to TRBD1 covers 9 bases. The V gene end was trimmed by 4 bases and the J gene end by 4 bases; junction bases not matched to a gene: 5. The CDR3 sequence is 15 residues long. The germline V gene has CDR1 LNHDA and CDR2 SQIVND (reference sequence). The CDR3 DNA is TGTGCCAGTAGTAATGCTGGACAGGGGAATCAGCCCCAGCATTTT. Its translation: CASSNAGQGNQPQHF.

The chain carries TRBV6-6 and TRBJ1-1; TRBD1 is a possible D gene (5 bases). Trimming took 4 bases from V and 5 from J, leaving 20 bases between them. Germline CDR1 and CDR2: MNHNY and SVGAGI (reference sequence). The CDR3 has 16 amino acids. CDR3 protein: CASSSPLSGGLTEAFF. The CDR3 coding sequence is TGTGCCAGCAGTTCACCCTTATCTGGGGGGTTAACTGAAGCTTTCTTT.

The chain employs TRBV5-1 and TRBJ1-2, with 7 bases identical to TRBD1. Germline loops: CDR1 SGHRS, CDR2 YFSETQ. J lost 6 bases, V lost 4 bases, and 9 bases had no gene match. The CDR3 has 14 amino acids. The CDR3: CASSIRQGGNGYTF. CDR3 sequence (DNA): TGCGCCAGCAGCATCCGACAGGGTGGGAATGGCTACACCTTC.

The chain carries TRBV20-1 and TRBJ2-1, with D unresolved. Germline CDR1 reads DFQATT; CDR2 reads SNEGSKA (reference sequence). The CDR3 is 12 residues long. Trimming left V 3 bases short and J 9 bases short, with 12 bases between. The CDR3 region has the DNA TGCAGTGCTAGTCCTAGAGACCCTGAGCAGTTCTTC. Its translation is CSASPRDPEQFF.

The chain couples TRBV18 to TRBJ1-3; 11 bases line up with TRBD1. There are 19 residues in the CDR3. Germline V gene lookup returns CDR1 KGHSH and CDR2 LQKENI. V lost 3 bases to trimming and J lost 0 bases; unmatched junction nucleotides: 10. CDR3 DNA: TGTGCCAGCTCACCGACCGTGTGGGACAGGGGGTTCTCTGGAAACACCATATATTTT. Translating it yields CASSPTVWDRGFSGNTIYF.

The chain joins TRBV3-1 (or the pseudogene TRBV3-2) to TRBJ2-1, with 11 bases identical to TRBD2. The trim removed 4 bases at V and 5 bases at J, leaving 4 bases unmatched. Germline CDR1 LGHDT, CDR2 YNNKEL (reference sequence). CDR3 length: 15 amino acids. The CDR3 protein is CASSPSSGGHNEQFF. CDR3 nucleotide sequence: TGTGCCAGCAGCCCCTCTAGCGGGGGGCACAATGAGCAGTTCTTC.

The gene calls are TRBV14 and TRBJ2-7; possible D gene TRBD2, 7 bases. The CDR3 is made up of 15 amino acids. The V end lost 4 bases, the J end lost 2 bases, and 15 bases lay between the germline ends. CDR1 is SGHDN, CDR2 FVKESK, per germline. CDR3 in DNA: TGTGCCAGCAGCCCTATTGGGGGGGCCCCCTACGAGCAGTACTTC. As protein: CASSPIGGAPYEQYF.